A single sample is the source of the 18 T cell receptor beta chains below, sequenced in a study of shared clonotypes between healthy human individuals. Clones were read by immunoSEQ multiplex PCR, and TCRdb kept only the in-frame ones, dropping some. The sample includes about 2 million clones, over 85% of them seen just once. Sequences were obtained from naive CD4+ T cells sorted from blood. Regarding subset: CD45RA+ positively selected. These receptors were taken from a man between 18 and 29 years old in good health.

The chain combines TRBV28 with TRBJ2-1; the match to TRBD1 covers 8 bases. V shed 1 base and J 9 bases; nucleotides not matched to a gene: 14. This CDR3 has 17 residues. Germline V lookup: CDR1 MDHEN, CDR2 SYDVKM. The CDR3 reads CASSLSVRTGFPTEQFF. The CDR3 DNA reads TGTGCCAGCAGTTTATCGGTCAGGACAGGGTTTCCAACTGAGCAGTTCTTC.

CDR3 region: CASSFNREADTQYF. CDR3 sequence (DNA): TGCGCCAGCAGCTTTAACAGGGAAGCAGATACGCAGTATTTT. The chain combines TRBV5-1 with TRBJ2-3; TRBD1 is a possible D gene (6 bases). CDR3 length: 14 amino acids. The V end was cut by 2 bases, the J end by 4 bases, with 11 bases between. Germline assignment: CDR1 SGHRS and CDR2 YFSETQ.

For the CDR3, the DNA is TGCGCCAGCAGCCGGCCCGGACAGCTCTCCTACGAGCAGTACTTC. This encodes CASSRPGQLSYEQYF. The rearrangement links TRBV5-1 to TRBJ2-7; tentatively, D is TRBD1 (6 bases). The V and J ends lost 4 bases and 0 bases respectively, with 14 bases between them. Germline assignment: CDR1 SGHRS and CDR2 YFSETQ. This CDR3 has 15 residues.

The CDR3 DNA is TGTGCCAGTATGGACAGGACCTACGAGCAGTACTTC. Residues: CASMDRTYEQYF. This sequence joins TRBV19 and TRBJ2-7, with TRBD1 matching over 7 bases. Losses at the gene ends were 7 bases for V and 2 bases for J; bases not matched to a gene: 2. In germline, CDR1 is LNHDA, CDR2 SQIVND (reference sequence). The CDR3 totals 12 residues.

For the CDR3, the DNA is TGTGCCAGCAGTTTAGGGTCGGACAGGAGCTCTGGGGCCAACGTCCTGACTTTC. The encoded protein is CASSLGSDRSSGANVLTF. V and J are TRBV27 and TRBJ2-6, with 7 nucleotides matching TRBD1. The germline CDR1 and CDR2 sequences are MNHEY and SMNVEV (reference sequence). J was trimmed by 0 bases and V by 2 bases; bases with no gene match: 7. The CDR3 loop spans 18 amino acids.

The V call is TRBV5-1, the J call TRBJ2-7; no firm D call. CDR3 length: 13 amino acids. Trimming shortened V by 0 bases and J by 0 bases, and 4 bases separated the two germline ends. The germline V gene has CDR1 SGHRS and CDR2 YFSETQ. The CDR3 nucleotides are TGCGCCAGCAGCTTGGAGCGCTCCTACGAGCAGTACTTC. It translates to CASSLERSYEQYF.

Here the CDR3 reads CASNRQGPGEDTF. The CDR3 DNA reads as TGTGCCAGCAACAGACAGGGGCCAGGTGAAGACACCTTC. This sequence joins TRBV2 and TRBJ1-2; 8 bases align to TRBD1. The length of the CDR3 is 13 residues. CDR1 is SNHLY and CDR2 is FYNNEI in the germline V gene. The J segment lost 12 bases and the V segment lost 7 bases, leaving 13 bases of the junction unmatched. Filled out from reference TRBV2 and TRBJ1-2, the complete variable domain reads EPEVTQTPSHQVTQMGQEVILRCVPISNHLYFYWYRQILGQKVEFLVSFYNNEISEKSEIFDDQFSVERPDGSNFTLKIRSTKLEDSAMYFCASNRQGPGEDTFGSGTRLTVV.

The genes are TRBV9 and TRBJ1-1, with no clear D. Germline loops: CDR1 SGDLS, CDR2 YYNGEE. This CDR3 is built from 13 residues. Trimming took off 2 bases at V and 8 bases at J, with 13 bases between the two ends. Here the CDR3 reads CASSVSDLTEAFF. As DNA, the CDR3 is TGTGCCAGCAGCGTCTCCGACCTTACGGAAGCTTTCTTT. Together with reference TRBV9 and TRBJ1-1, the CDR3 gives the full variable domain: DSGVTQTPKHLITATGQRVTLRCSPRSGDLSVYWYQQSLDQGLQFLIQYYNGEERAKGNILERFSAQQFPDLHSELNLSSLELGDSALYFCASSVSDLTEAFFGQGTRLTVV.

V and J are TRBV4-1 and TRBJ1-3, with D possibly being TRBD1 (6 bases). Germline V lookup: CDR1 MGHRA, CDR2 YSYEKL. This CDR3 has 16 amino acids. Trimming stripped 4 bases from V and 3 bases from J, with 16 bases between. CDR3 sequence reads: CASSPLSHRVGNTIYF. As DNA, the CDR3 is TGCGCCAGCAGCCCTCTTAGTCACAGGGTTGGAAACACCATATATTTT.

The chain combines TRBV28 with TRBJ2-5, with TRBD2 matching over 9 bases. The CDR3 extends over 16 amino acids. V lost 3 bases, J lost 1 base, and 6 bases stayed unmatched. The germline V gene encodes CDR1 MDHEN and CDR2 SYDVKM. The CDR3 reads CASSFFPAGGQETQYF. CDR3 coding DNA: TGTGCCAGCAGTTTTTTTCCAGCGGGGGGCCAAGAGACCCAGTACTTC.

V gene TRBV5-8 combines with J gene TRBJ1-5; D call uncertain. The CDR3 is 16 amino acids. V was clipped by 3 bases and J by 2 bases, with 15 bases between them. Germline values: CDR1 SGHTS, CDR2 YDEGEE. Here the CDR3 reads CASSSRTAPGNQPQHF. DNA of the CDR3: TGTGCCAGCAGCTCCCGGACCGCCCCGGGCAATCAGCCCCAGCATTTT.

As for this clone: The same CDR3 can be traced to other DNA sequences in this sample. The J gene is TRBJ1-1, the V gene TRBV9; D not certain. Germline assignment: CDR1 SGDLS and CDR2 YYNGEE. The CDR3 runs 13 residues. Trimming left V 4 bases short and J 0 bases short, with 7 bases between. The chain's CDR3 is CASSLTMNTEAFF. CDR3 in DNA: TGTGCCAGCAGCCTAACGATGAACACTGAAGCTTTCTTT. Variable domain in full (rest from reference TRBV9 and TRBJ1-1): DSGVTQTPKHLITATGQRVTLRCSPRSGDLSVYWYQQSLDQGLQFLIQYYNGEERAKGNILERFSAQQFPDLHSELNLSSLELGDSALYFCASSLTMNTEAFFGQGTRLTVV.

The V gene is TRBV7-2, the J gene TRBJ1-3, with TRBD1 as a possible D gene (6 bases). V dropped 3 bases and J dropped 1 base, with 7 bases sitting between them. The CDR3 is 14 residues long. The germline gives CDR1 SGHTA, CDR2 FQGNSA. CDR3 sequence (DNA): TGTGCCAGCAGCTTCGGACAGTCTGGAAACACCATATATTTT. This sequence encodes CASSFGQSGNTIYF.

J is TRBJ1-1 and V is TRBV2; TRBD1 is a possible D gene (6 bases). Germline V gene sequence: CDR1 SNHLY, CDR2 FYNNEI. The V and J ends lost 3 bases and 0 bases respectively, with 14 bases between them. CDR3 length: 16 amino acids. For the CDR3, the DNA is TGTGCCAGCAGTGACTGGACAGTAGGCATGAACACTGAAGCTTTCTTT. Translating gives CASSDWTVGMNTEAFF. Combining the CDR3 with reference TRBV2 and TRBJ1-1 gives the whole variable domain EPEVTQTPSHQVTQMGQEVILRCVPISNHLYFYWYRQILGQKVEFLVSFYNNEISEKSEIFDDQFSVERPDGSNFTLKIRSTKLEDSAMYFCASSDWTVGMNTEAFFGQGTRLTVV.

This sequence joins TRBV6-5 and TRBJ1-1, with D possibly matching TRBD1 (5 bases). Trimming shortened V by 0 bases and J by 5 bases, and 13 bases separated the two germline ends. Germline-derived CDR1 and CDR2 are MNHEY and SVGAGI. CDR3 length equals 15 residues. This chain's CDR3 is CASSYSIQVKTEAFF. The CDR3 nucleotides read TGTGCCAGCAGTTACTCTATACAGGTCAAGACTGAAGCTTTCTTT.

CDR3 amino acids: CASSDFQGLVEAFF. CDR3 nucleotide sequence: TGTGCCAGCAGTGATTTTCAGGGACTCGTTGAAGCTTTCTTT. The chain couples TRBV25-1 to TRBJ1-1; maybe TRBD1 (5 bases). CDR1 and CDR2 from the germline V gene are MGHDK and SYGVNS. The V end was cut by 3 bases, the J end by 7 bases, with 15 bases between. The CDR3 loop spans 14 amino acids.

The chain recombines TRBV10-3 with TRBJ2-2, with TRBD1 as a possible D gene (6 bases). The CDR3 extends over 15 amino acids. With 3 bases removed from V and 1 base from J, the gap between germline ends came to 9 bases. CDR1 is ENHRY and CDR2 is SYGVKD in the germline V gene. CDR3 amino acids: CAISDSRGNTGELFF. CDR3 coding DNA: TGTGCCATCAGTGACAGCAGGGGGAACACCGGGGAGCTGTTTTTT.

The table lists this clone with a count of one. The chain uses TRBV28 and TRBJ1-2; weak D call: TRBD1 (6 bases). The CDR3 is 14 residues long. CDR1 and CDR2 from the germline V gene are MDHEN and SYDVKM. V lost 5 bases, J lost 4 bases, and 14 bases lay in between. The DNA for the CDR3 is TGTGCCAGCAGTCAACAGGGACTGGTCTATGGCTACACCTTC. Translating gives CASSQQGLVYGYTF.